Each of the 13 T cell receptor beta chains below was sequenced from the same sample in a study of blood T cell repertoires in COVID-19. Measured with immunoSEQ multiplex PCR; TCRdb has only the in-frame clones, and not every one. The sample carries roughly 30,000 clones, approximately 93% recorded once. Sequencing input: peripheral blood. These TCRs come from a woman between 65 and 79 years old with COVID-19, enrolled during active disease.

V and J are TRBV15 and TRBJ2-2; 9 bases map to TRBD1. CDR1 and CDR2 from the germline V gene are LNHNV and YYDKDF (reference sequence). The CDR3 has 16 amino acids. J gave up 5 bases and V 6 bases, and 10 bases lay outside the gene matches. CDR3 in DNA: TGTGCCACCAGTACGACTGGGACAGGGATGACCGGGGAGCTGTTTTTT. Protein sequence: CATSTTGTGMTGELFF. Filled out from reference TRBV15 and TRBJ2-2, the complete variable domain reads DAMVIQNPRYQVTQFGKPVTLSCSQTLNHNVMYWYQQKSSQAPKLLFHYYDKDFNNEADTPDNFQSRRPNTSFCFLDIRSPGLGDTAMYLCATSTTGTGMTGELFFGEGSRLTVL.

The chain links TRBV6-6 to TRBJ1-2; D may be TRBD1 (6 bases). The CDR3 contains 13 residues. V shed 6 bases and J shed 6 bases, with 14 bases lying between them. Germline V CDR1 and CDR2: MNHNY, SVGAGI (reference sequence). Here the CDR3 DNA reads TGTGCCAGCAGCCCTGAGGGGGTCGATGGCTACACCTTC. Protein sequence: CASSPEGVDGYTF.

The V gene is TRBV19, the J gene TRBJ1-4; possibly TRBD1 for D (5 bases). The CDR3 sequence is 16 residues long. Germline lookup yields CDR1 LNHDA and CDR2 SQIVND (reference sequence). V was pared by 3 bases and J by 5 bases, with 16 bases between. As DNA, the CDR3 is TGTGCCAGTAGTATGGTCCGTGACAGTCGGAATGAAAAACTGTTTTTT. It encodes CASSMVRDSRNEKLFF.

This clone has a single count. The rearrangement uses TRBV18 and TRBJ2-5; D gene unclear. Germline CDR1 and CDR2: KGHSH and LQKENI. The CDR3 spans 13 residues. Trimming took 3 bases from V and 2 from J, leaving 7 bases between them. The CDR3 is CASSPVQQETQYF. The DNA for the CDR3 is TGTGCCAGCTCACCGGTTCAGCAAGAGACCCAGTACTTC.

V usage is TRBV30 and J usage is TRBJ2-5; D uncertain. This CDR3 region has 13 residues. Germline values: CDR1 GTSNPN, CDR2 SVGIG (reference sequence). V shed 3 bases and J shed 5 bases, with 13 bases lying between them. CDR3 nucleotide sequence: TGTGCCTGGAGCCTTCGCCGGTTCGAGACCCAGTACTTC. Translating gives CAWSLRRFETQYF.

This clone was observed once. As DNA, the CDR3 is TGTGCCAGCAGCGTTATGTACGAGCAGTACTTC. Translation: CASSVMYEQYF. The chain couples TRBV14 to TRBJ2-7; D is ambiguous. CDR1 SGHDN and CDR2 FVKESK come from the germline V gene. The V end lost 5 bases, the J end lost 4 bases, and 6 bases lay between the germline ends. CDR3 size: 11 residues.

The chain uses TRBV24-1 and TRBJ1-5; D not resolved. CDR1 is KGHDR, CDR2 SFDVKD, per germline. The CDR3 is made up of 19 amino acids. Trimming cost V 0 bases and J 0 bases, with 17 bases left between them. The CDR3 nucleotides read TGTGCCACCAGTGATTTGGAGGAGGTAGGGAGTGATAGCAATCAGCCCCAGCATTTT. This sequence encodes CATSDLEEVGSDSNQPQHF.

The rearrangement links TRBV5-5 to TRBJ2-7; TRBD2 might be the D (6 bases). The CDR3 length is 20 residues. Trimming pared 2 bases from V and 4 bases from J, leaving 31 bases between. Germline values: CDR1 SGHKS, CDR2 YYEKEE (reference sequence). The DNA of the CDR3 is TGTGCCAGCAGCTTAATGGCCCCCCCCGCGGGGCAGATCTGGGGGTACGAGCAGTACTTC. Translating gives CASSLMAPPAGQIWGYEQYF.

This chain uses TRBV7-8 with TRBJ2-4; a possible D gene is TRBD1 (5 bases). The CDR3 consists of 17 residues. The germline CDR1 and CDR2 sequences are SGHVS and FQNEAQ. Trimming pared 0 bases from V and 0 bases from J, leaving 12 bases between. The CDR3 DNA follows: TGTGCCAGCAGCTTAGCGCAGGGCGCTCTAGCCAAAAACATTCAGTACTTC. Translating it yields CASSLAQGALAKNIQYF.

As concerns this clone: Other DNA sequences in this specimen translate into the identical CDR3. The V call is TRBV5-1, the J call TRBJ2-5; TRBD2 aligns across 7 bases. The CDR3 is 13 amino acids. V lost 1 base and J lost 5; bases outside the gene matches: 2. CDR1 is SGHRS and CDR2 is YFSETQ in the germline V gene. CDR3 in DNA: TGCGCCAGCAGCTTGAGCGGGGAGGAGACCCAGTACTTC. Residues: CASSLSGEETQYF.

CDR3 in amino acids: CASSRVGAGAYNEQFF. CDR3 DNA: TGTGCCAGTAGTCGAGTGGGGGCGGGAGCCTACAATGAGCAGTTCTTC. The chain is built from TRBV19 and TRBJ2-1; D may be TRBD2 (7 bases). The CDR3 has 16 amino acids. CDR1 and CDR2 (germline): LNHDA, SQIVND (reference sequence). V dropped 5 bases and J dropped 2 bases, with 16 bases sitting between them.

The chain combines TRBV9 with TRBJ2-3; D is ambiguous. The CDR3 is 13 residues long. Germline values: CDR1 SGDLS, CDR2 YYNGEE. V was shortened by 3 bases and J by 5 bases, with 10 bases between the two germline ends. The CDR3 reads CASSEPSGDTQYF. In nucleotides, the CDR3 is TGTGCCAGCAGCGAGCCGTCCGGAGATACGCAGTATTTT. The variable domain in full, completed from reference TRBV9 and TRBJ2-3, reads DSGVTQTPKHLITATGQRVTLRCSPRSGDLSVYWYQQSLDQGLQFLIQYYNGEERAKGNILERFSAQQFPDLHSELNLSSLELGDSALYFCASSEPSGDTQYFGPGTRLTVL.

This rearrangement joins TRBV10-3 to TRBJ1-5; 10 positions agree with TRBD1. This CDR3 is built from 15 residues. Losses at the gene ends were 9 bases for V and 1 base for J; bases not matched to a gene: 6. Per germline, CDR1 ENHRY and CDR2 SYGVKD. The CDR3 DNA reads TGTGCCATAGGACAGGGGGATGGCAGCAATCAGCCCCAGCATTTT. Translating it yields CAIGQGDGSNQPQHF.